These T cell receptor beta chains were read from a single sample in a study of shared clonotypes between healthy human individuals. The repertoire was sequenced with immunoSEQ multiplex PCR; TCRdb's copy has only in-frame clones and lacks some. The data hold fewer than 600,000 clones, with around three quarters observed a single time. The source material was PBMCs. The receptors derive from a woman between 35 and 50 years old in good health. Some clones in this sample may be carry-over from other donors' samples. Each CDR3 is given with its conserved first and last residue. D genes are given only for firm matches. Clone size is given for some rows only: seen once, a few or many times, or a class if the clone is expanded.

V	J	size	length	D	DNA	CDR3
TRBV14	TRBJ2-1	once	16	TRBD2	TGTGCCAGCAACGAGTGGGCTAGCGGGAGTCTGGGTGAGCAGTTCTTC	CASNEWASGSLGEQFF
TRBV11-2	TRBJ2-2	.	11	.	TGTGCCAGCAGCCCCCGATGGGAGCTGTTTTTT	CASSPRWELFF
TRBV6-5	TRBJ1-1	.	14	.	TGTGCCAGCATGAGGGCAGCGTCCCCCACTGAAGCTTTCTTT	CASMRAASPTEAFF
TRBV4-1	TRBJ1-2	few	16	.	TGCGCCAGCAGCCATGGACAGTCCCGGGAGGTATATGGCTACACCTTC	CASSHGQSREVYGYTF
TRBV10-3	TRBJ1-5	.	14	.	TGTGCCATAGGGCCAGGGATAGGCAATCAGCCCCAGCATTTT	CAIGPGIGNQPQHF
TRBV27	TRBJ2-1	.	13	TRBD2	TGTGCCAGCAGTTTATCGTTAGCGGGAGGGCCGGTCTTC	CASSLSLAGGPVF
TRBV5-7	TRBJ1-5	many	12	.	TGTGCCAGCTTGTATCGGAGTCAGCCCCAGCATTTT	CASLYRSQPQHF
TRBV19	TRBJ1-5	few	15	.	TGTGCCAGTAGTCGGGAGCGGTCCTTAAATCAGCCCCAGCATTTT	CASSRERSLNQPQHF
TRBV19	TRBJ2-2	.	14	.	TGTGCCAGTAGTCAAACTAGCCGCACCGGGGAGCTGTTTTTT	CASSQTSRTGELFF
TRBV29-1	TRBJ1-4	.	12	.	TGCAGCGTTGAAGCCCCAGGTGAAAAACTGTTTTTT	CSVEAPGEKLFF
TRBV5-1	TRBJ2-5	few	14	TRBD1	TGCGCCAGCAGCTTGGCACAGGGGGAGGAGACCCAGTACTTC	CASSLAQGEETQYF
TRBV9	TRBJ2-5	once	18	.	TGTGCCAGCAGCGTAGAAGGAGGGGTTTGGATGATGCAAGAGACCCAGTACTTC	CASSVEGGVWMMQETQYF
TRBV28	TRBJ2-3	.	15	.	TGTGCCAGCAGTTTACGGGCTAGCTACACAGATACGCAGTATTTT	CASSLRASYTDTQYF
TRBV29-1	TRBJ2-5	few	11	.	TGCAGCGTTGCCTCTTCGGAGACCCAGTACTTC	CSVASSETQYF
TRBV25-1	TRBJ2-5	.	16	.	TGTGCCAGCAGTGATCTGGGGAGCTCGTACCAAGAGACCCAGTACTTC	CASSDLGSSYQETQYF
TRBV6-5	TRBJ2-3	.	12	TRBD1	TGTGCCAGCAGTACAGGGGGCGATACGCAGTATTTT	CASSTGGDTQYF
TRBV11-1	TRBJ2-1	.	19	TRBD1	TGTGCCAGCAGCTTCCTTACGCTGCTGGGACAGGATTCCTACAATGAGCAGTTCTTC	CASSFLTLLGQDSYNEQFF
TRBV28	TRBJ1-2	.	18	.	TGTGCCAGCAGTTTAGAACGCCCGCTGGGCACTCCTAACTATGGCTACACCTTC	CASSLERPLGTPNYGYTF
TRBV5-6	TRBJ1-5	.	16	TRBD1	TGTGCCAGCAGCTTGGGACAGGGACAGCCCAATCAGCCCCAGCATTTT	CASSLGQGQPNQPQHF
TRBV30	TRBJ1-1	.	12	.	TGTGCCTGGAGGACAGGGAACACTGAAGCTTTCTTT	CAWRTGNTEAFF
TRBV5-1	TRBJ2-5	.	14	.	TGCGCCAGCAGCTGGGAGTTGAGGCAAGAGACCCAGTACTTC	CASSWELRQETQYF
TRBV14	TRBJ2-1	.	15	.	TGTGCCAGCAGCCAAGTCGGATGTGACTACAATGAGCAGTTCTTC	CASSQVGCDYNEQFF
TRBV7-9	TRBJ2-5	.	15	TRBD2	TGTGCCAGCAGCTTACAGTTCGGGAGGAGAGAGACCCAGTACTTC	CASSLQFGRRETQYF
TRBV29-1	TRBJ2-1	.	17	.	TGCAGCGTTGAAGGAGTGCCAGGGACATTTGGTTACAATGAGCAGTTCTTC	CSVEGVPGTFGYNEQFF
TRBV7-9	TRBJ1-2	once	11	.	TGTGCCAGCAGCTTAAAGTATGGCTACACCTTC	CASSLKYGYTF
TRBV19	TRBJ1-1	few	15	TRBD1	TGTGCCAGTGGGTCCACAGGGGTAAGGAACACTGAAGCTTTCTTT	CASGSTGVRNTEAFF
TRBV18	TRBJ1-2	.	15	.	TGTGCCAGCTCACCAGGCTCCCAGCGTCCCTATGGCTACACCTTC	CASSPGSQRPYGYTF
TRBV29-1	TRBJ1-1	few	13	.	TGCAGCGTTGAAAGGCAGGGGACCCGGGGGGCTTTCTTT	CSVERQGTRGAFF
TRBV6-4	TRBJ1-4	once	13	.	TGTGCCAGCAGTTCCGAGTTTAATGAAAAACTGTTTTTT	CASSSEFNEKLFF
TRBV6-9	TRBJ2-7	.	15	.	TGTGCCAGCAGTTTGGCTAGCGACAACACCTACGAGCAGTACTTC	CASSLASDNTYEQYF
TRBV2	TRBJ1-2	once	15	.	TGTGCCAGCAGTGAAGCGCTTCTGACAGGTCATGGCTACACCTTC	CASSEALLTGHGYTF
TRBV2	TRBJ2-2	.	16	.	TGTGCCAGCAGTTCCCAGGGTTCCCCGAACACCGGGGAGCTGTTTTTT	CASSSQGSPNTGELFF
TRBV5-1	TRBJ1-4	.	15	TRBD1	TGCGCCAGCAGCGCAACCGGGACAGGGGGCGAAAAACTGTTTTTT	CASSATGTGGEKLFF
TRBV10-3	TRBJ2-1	.	13	.	TGTGCCATCGGACCCATATCTGCAGATGAGCAGTTCTTC	CAIGPISADEQFF
TRBV20-1	TRBJ2-7	.	11	TRBD2	TGCAGTGCGGGAGGGCCTTGGGAGCAGTACTTC	CSAGGPWEQYF